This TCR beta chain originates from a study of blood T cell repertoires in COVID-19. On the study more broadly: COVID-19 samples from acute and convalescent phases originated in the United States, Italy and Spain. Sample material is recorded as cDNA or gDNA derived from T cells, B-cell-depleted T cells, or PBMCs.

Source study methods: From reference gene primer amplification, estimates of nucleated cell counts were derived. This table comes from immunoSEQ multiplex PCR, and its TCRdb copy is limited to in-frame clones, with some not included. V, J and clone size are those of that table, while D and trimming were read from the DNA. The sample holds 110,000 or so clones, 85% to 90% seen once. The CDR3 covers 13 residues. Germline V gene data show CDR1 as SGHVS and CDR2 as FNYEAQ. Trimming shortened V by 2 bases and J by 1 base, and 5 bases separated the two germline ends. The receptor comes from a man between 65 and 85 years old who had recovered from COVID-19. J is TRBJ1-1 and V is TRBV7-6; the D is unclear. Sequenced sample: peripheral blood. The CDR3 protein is CASSLNGNTEAFF. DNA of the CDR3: TGTGCCAGCAGCTTAAACGGGAACACTGAAGCTTTCTTT.